These 16 T cell receptor beta chains came from one sample sequenced in a study of T cell responses to AZD1222 COVID-19 vaccine. TCRdb's table, derived via immunoSEQ multiplex PCR, lists solely in-frame clones and lacks some. There are under 130,000 clones in the sample; about 85% occur only once, and roughly 2.5% lies in the top ten. Source: peripheral blood, taken 28 days after the second AZD1222 dose. These receptors were taken from an adult who received the AZD1222 COVID-19 vaccine.

This chain links TRBV2 with TRBJ1-5, with 9 positions matching TRBD1. The length of the CDR3 is 15 residues. V was clipped by 6 bases and J by 3 bases; unmatched bases: 6. The germline V gene has CDR1 SNHLY and CDR2 FYNNEI. The CDR3 region is CASRTGGLNNQPQHF. CDR3 coding DNA: TGTGCCAGCAGGACAGGGGGTCTTAACAATCAGCCCCAGCATTTT.

V is TRBV7-3 and J is TRBJ1-2, with D possibly being TRBD1 (6 bases). This CDR3 has 15 residues. With 2 bases removed from V and 6 bases from J, the gap between germline ends came to 16 bases. In germline, CDR1 is SGHTA, CDR2 FQGTGA. The CDR3 here is CASSLGGTPGDGYTF. CDR3 coding DNA: TGTGCCAGCAGCTTAGGGGGGACACCCGGGGATGGCTACACCTTC.

The V call is TRBV24-1, the J call TRBJ2-3; 9 bases are a match to TRBD1. Germline V gene data show CDR1 as KGHDR and CDR2 as SFDVKD. After removal of 6 bases from V and 1 base from J, the junction contained 4 bases not matched to a gene. The CDR3 is 15 amino acids. DNA for the CDR3: TGTGCCACCAGTCTCTGGGACAGGGGCACAGATACGCAGTATTTT. Amino acids: CATSLWDRGTDTQYF.

The V and J genes are TRBV7-3 and TRBJ2-3; D is unresolved. This CDR3 has 15 residues. The V end lost 5 bases, the J end lost 0 bases, and 12 bases lay between the germline ends. Germline CDR1 SGHTA, CDR2 FQGTGA. Written as DNA, the CDR3 is TGTGCCAGCAGCGAAACTCTTGTGAGCACAGATACGCAGTATTTT. The encoded protein is CASSETLVSTDTQYF.

The V call is TRBV7-3, the J call TRBJ2-7, with TRBD2 matching over 7 bases. V was pared by 4 bases and J by 1 base, with 4 bases of the junction left unmatched. Per the germline V gene, CDR1 is SGHTA and CDR2 is FQGTGA. The CDR3 covers 14 residues. In DNA, the CDR3 is TGTGCCAGCAGCTCTAGCGGAGGGTCCTACGAGCAGTACTTC. As protein: CASSSSGGSYEQYF.

The chain employs TRBV5-6 and TRBJ1-1; no definite D call. The CDR3 runs to 16 residues. The V and J ends lost 2 bases and 5 bases respectively, with 19 bases between them. From germline, CDR1 is SGHDT and CDR2 YYEEEE. CDR3 protein: CASSFRTGSLRTEAFF. The CDR3 DNA reads TGTGCCAGCAGCTTTCGGACCGGTTCGTTAAGGACTGAAGCTTTCTTT.

The chain employs TRBV2 and TRBJ2-3, with D possibly matching TRBD1 (5 bases). Deletions cut 11 bases from V and 3 bases from J, with 12 bases between. This CDR3 has 12 amino acids. Germline V CDR1 and CDR2: SNHLY, FYNNEI. CDR3 nucleotide sequence: TGTGCCTCCAGGGCCCAAACAGATACGCAGTATTTT. Protein: CASRAQTDTQYF.

The chain recombines TRBV30 with TRBJ1-2; D may be TRBD1 (6 bases). The V end lost 0 bases, the J end lost 7 bases, and 15 bases lay between the germline ends. CDR3 length: 14 amino acids. Germline V gene lookup returns CDR1 GTSNPN and CDR2 SVGIG (reference sequence). In nucleotides, the CDR3 is TGTGCCTGGAGTGTAGGCAGGGGCGGGTTTGGCTACACCTTC. The encoded protein is CAWSVGRGGFGYTF.

This rearrangement joins TRBV2 to TRBJ2-1; 7 nucleotides match TRBD2. Germline V CDR1 and CDR2: SNHLY, FYNNEI. This CDR3 comprises 15 residues. V gave up 4 bases and J gave up 7 bases; unmatched junction bases: 10. CDR3 residues: CASSVRGGSGNEQFF. CDR3 in DNA: TGTGCCAGCAGTGTGAGGGGCGGGAGTGGAAATGAGCAGTTCTTC.

This clone is a singleton in its sample. The rearrangement links TRBV18 to TRBJ2-1; 11 bases are a match to TRBD2. The CDR3 totals 15 residues. The germline CDR1 and CDR2 sequences are KGHSH and LQKENI. Trimming removed 2 bases from V and 7 bases from J; junction bases left unmatched: 4. The CDR3 is CASSPVAGGPNEQFF. The DNA for the CDR3 is TGTGCCAGCTCACCAGTAGCGGGAGGGCCGAATGAGCAGTTCTTC.

The V and J genes are TRBV5-1 and TRBJ2-1, with D tentatively TRBD2 (5 bases). The V end lost 4 bases, the J end lost 2 bases, and 13 bases lay between the germline ends. This CDR3 has 15 amino acids. The germline CDR1 and CDR2 sequences are SGHRS and YFSETQ. The CDR3 nucleotides read TGCGCCAGCAGCCTTAGCGTAAGCACCTACAATGAGCAGTTCTTC. Translated: CASSLSVSTYNEQFF. The full variable domain, with the rest looked up from reference TRBV5-1 and TRBJ2-1, is KAGVTQTPRYLIKTRGQQVTLSCSPISGHRSVSWYQQTPGQGLQFLFEYFSETQRNKGNFPGRFSGRQFSNSRSEMNVSTLELGDSALYLCASSLSVSTYNEQFFGPGTRLTVL.

The rearrangement uses TRBV5-5 and TRBJ1-5; a possible D gene is TRBD1 (5 bases). This CDR3 region has 14 residues. In germline, CDR1 is SGHKS, CDR2 YYEKEE (reference sequence). Between the trimmed V and J ends, which lost 4 bases and 7 bases, there was a span of 15 bases. The CDR3 here is CASSPGGVAQPQHF. The CDR3 DNA follows: TGTGCCAGCAGCCCGGGGGGTGTAGCGCAGCCCCAGCATTTT.

The chain recombines TRBV29-1 with TRBJ2-7; 11 bases map to TRBD2. The length of the CDR3 is 16 residues. With 4 bases clipped from V and 4 bases from J, the junction kept 12 bases outside the gene matches. Germline V gene sequence: CDR1 SQVTM, CDR2 ANQGSEA. CDR3: CSVGGRGTSGDYEQYF. In DNA form, the CDR3 reads TGCAGCGTTGGAGGCCGCGGGACTAGCGGAGATTACGAGCAGTACTTC.

The chain uses TRBV5-6 and TRBJ2-3; D unclear. Trimming left V 2 bases short and J 5 bases short, with 9 bases between. Germline lookup yields CDR1 SGHDT and CDR2 YYEEEE. This CDR3 is built from 13 residues. The CDR3 DNA follows: TGTGCCAGCAGCTTTCCCCACGTAGATACGCAGTATTTT. Translated: CASSFPHVDTQYF.

The rearrangement joins TRBV27 to TRBJ1-3; tentatively, D is TRBD1 (5 bases). CDR3 size: 14 residues. Germline CDR1 is MNHEY and CDR2 is SMNVEV (reference sequence). Trimming cost V 8 bases and J 0 bases, with 11 bases left between them. The CDR3, as DNA: TGTGCCAGCCGCGCAGGGAGCTCTGGAAACACCATATATTTT. Protein sequence: CASRAGSSGNTIYF.

The genes are TRBV29-1 and TRBJ2-2, with D perhaps TRBD2 (7 bases). V shed 7 bases and J shed 5 bases, with 14 bases lying between them. The CDR3 extends over 13 amino acids. From germline, CDR1 is SQVTM and CDR2 ANQGSEA. The CDR3 protein is CSAEGGRTGELFF. The CDR3 DNA sequence: TGCAGCGCCGAGGGGGGGCGGACCGGGGAGCTGTTTTTT.